This is a list of T cell receptor beta chains from one sample in a study of PD-1 blockade in mismatch repair-deficient tumors. Clones were read by immunoSEQ multiplex PCR, and TCRdb kept only the in-frame ones, dropping some. The sample gives around 51,000 clones, over 75% of which show up once; more than 8% is in the top ten. The sample in question was peripheral blood, obtained 20 weeks after starting pembrolizumab. The receptors originated from an adult with mismatch repair-deficient cancer. The CDR3 runs from the conserved cysteine through the conserved F or W. D genes are given only for firm matches. Clone size is stated in some rows and not others, as once, few, many or a class when expanded.

size,D,J,length,V,CDR3,DNA
few,-,TRBJ2-2,15,TRBV27,CASSFQTGNTGELFF,TGTGCCAGCAGTTTCCAAACCGGGAACACCGGGGAGCTGTTTTTT
once,-,TRBJ1-1,13,TRBV30,CAWSPRRSSEAFF,TGTGCCTGGAGCCCTCGCAGGTCCTCTGAAGCTTTCTTT
-,-,TRBJ1-2,15,TRBV7-2,CASSPPPATPYGYTF,TGTGCCAGCAGCCCACCCCCCGCAACTCCCTATGGCTACACCTTC
-,-,TRBJ2-1,16,TRBV18,CASSPYLGPNYGEQFF,TGTGCCAGCTCACCATATTTGGGCCCAAACTATGGTGAGCAGTTCTTC
-,-,TRBJ2-1,16,TRBV7-9,CASSSNRDSTYNEQFF,TGTGCCAGCAGCTCGAACCGGGACTCGACCTACAATGAGCAGTTCTTC
once,-,TRBJ2-7,14,TRBV11-2,CASSSIRLRRKQYF,TGTGCCAGCAGCTCAATACGACTTCGCAGGAAGCAGTACTTC
-,-,TRBJ1-2,14,TRBV2,CASTGTSTRYGYTF,TGTGCCAGTACTGGGACATCGACCCGTTATGGCTACACCTTC
-,TRBD2,TRBJ2-1,16,TRBV4-1,CASSQDGSGRSNEQFF,TGCGCCAGCAGCCAAGATGGGAGCGGGAGGTCTAATGAGCAGTTCTTC
-,-,TRBJ2-1,13,TRBV7-3,CASSLGFHNEQFF,TGTGCCAGCAGCTTGGGTTTCCACAATGAGCAGTTCTTC
-,-,TRBJ2-7,13,TRBV19,CASSGGANYEQYF,TGTGCCAGTAGTGGCGGAGCCAACTACGAGCAGTACTTC
-,TRBD1,TRBJ2-1,13,TRBV7-2,CASSQSRDSEQFF,TGTGCCAGCAGCCAATCCCGGGACAGTGAGCAGTTCTTC
-,-,TRBJ1-1,11,TRBV27,CASRRNTEAFF,TGTGCCAGCAGACGGAACACTGAAGCTTTCTTT
-,-,TRBJ1-3,12,TRBV6-6,CASSYSVNTIYF,TGTGCCAGCAGTTACTCGGTGAACACCATATATTTT
-,TRBD2,TRBJ2-7,15,TRBV5-1,CASSGGLAGTYEQYF,TGCGCCAGCAGCGGGGGACTAGCGGGAACCTACGAGCAGTACTTC
few,-,TRBJ1-5,18,TRBV6-1,CASSEAGSRRSPDQPQHF,TGTGCCAGCAGTGAAGCGGGTAGTAGAAGATCACCCGATCAGCCCCAGCATTTT
-,-,TRBJ2-3,14,TRBV19,CASSMRLAPDTQYF,TGTGCCAGTAGTATGCGTTTAGCCCCAGATACGCAGTATTTT
-,-,TRBJ1-1,13,TRBV11-3,CASSRDRNTEAFF,TGTGCCAGCAGCAGAGACCGGAACACTGAAGCTTTCTTT
-,-,TRBJ2-2,11,TRBV6-6,CASSRTGELFF,TGTGCCAGCAGCCGCACCGGGGAGCTGTTTTTT
-,TRBD1,TRBJ2-1,15,TRBV5-1,CASSWTGQGYNEQFF,TGCGCCAGCAGCTGGACGGGACAGGGGTACAATGAGCAGTTCTTC
-,-,TRBJ1-4,15,TRBV27,CASSFVGAANEKLFF,TGTGCCAGCAGTTTTGTAGGCGCGGCTAATGAAAAACTGTTTTTT
once,-,TRBJ2-5,14,TRBV13,CASSLRGSGETQYF,TGTGCCAGCAGCTTAAGGGGGAGCGGGGAGACCCAGTACTTC
-,-,TRBJ1-5,13,TRBV5-8,CASRPDRFQPQHF,TGTGCCAGCAGGCCCGACAGGTTCCAGCCCCAGCATTTT